One T cell receptor beta chain is described in this entry. What it binds is not known. Looked up from germline, CDR1 is MNHEY and CDR2 is SVGAGI. Trimming took off 5 bases at V and 2 bases at J, with 6 bases between the two ends. CDR3 length equals 12 residues. CD45RO-negative, CCR7-selected cells formed the naive CD8 fraction, which excluded terminally differentiated effector memory CD45RA+ cells. Adult donors, all healthy and HIV-negative, had no recent acute infections or vaccinations. Some clones are missing from TCRdb's copy, which holds only in-frame ones; the method was immunoSEQ multiplex PCR. The repertoire holds approximately 2,000,000 clones, approximately 92% seen once, with approximately 1.7% in the top ten. These data belong to a study of shared clonotypes between healthy human individuals. Points from the study as a whole: Blood was the only sampled material, and tissue repertoires likely differ.

V gene TRBV6-5 combines with J gene TRBJ1-1; no definite D call. The receptor comes from a man younger than 35 in good health. Some clones in this sample may be carry-over from other donors' samples. Sequencing was carried out using naive CD8+ T cells from PBMCs. Here the CDR3 reads CASSRGNTEAFF. The DNA for the CDR3 is TGTGCCAGCAGTCGGGGTAACACTGAAGCTTTCTTT.